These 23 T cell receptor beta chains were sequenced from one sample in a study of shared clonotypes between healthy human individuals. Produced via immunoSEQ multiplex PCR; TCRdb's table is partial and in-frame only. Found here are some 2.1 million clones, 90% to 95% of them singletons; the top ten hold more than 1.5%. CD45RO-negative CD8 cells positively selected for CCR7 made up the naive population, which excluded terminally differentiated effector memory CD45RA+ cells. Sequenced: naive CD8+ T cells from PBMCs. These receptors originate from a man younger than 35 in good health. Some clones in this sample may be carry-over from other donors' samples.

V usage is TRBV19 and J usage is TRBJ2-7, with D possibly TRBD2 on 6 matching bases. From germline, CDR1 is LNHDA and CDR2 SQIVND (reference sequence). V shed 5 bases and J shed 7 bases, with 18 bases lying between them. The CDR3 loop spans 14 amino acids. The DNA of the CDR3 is TGTGCCAGTAGTGAAACGGGACTTAGCCGAGAGCAGTACTTC. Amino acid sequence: CASSETGLSREQYF.

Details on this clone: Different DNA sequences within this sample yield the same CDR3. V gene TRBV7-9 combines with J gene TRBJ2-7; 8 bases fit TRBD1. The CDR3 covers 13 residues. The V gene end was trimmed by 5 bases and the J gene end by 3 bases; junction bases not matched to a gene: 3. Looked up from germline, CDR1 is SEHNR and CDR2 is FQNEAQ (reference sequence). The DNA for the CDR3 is TGTGCCAGCAGCCACGACAGGGGCTACGAGCAGTACTTC. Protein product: CASSHDRGYEQYF.

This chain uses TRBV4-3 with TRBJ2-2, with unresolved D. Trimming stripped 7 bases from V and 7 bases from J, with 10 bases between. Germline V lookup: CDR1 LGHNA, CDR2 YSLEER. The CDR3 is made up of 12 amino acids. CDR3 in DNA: TGCGCCAGCAACAGAAACGGCGGGGAGCTGTTTTTT. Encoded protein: CASNRNGGELFF.

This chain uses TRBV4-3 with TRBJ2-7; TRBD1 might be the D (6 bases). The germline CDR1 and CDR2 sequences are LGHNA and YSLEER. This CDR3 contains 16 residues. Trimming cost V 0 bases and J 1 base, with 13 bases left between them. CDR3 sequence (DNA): TGCGCCAGCAGCCAAGATAGGGGGACCTTTTCCTACGAGCAGTACTTC. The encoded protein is CASSQDRGTFSYEQYF.

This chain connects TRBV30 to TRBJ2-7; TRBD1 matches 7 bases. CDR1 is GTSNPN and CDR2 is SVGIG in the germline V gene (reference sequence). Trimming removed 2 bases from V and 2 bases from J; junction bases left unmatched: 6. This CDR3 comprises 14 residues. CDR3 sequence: CAWSIGTATYEQYF. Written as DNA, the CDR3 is TGTGCCTGGAGTATTGGGACAGCAACCTACGAGCAGTACTTC.

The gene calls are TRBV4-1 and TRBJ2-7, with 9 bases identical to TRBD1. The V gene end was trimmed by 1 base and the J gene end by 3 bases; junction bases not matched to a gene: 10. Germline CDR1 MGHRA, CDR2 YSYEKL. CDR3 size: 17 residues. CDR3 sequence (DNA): TGCGCCAGCAGCCAAGTAGGCGTTGGGACAGGGTTCTACGAGCAGTACTTC. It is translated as CASSQVGVGTGFYEQYF.

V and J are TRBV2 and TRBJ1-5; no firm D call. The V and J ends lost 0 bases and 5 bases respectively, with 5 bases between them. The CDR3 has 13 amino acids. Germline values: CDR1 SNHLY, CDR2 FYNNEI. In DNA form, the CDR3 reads TGTGCCAGCAGTGAAGCGCCTCATCAGCCCCAGCATTTT. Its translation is CASSEAPHQPQHF.

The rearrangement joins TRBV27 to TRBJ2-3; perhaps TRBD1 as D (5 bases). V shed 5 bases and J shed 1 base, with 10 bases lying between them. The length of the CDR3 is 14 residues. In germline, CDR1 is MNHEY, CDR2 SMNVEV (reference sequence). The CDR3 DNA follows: TGTGCCAGCAGTATCCGCAGGGGCACAGATACGCAGTATTTT. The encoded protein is CASSIRRGTDTQYF.

CDR3 coding DNA: TGTGCCAGCAGCGCGCTAGGGCTGACTAATGAAAAACTGTTTTTT. This codes for CASSALGLTNEKLFF. The chain combines TRBV27 with TRBJ1-4; the D is unclear. CDR3 length: 15 residues. With 6 bases removed from V and 2 bases from J, the gap between germline ends came to 13 bases. The germline gives CDR1 MNHEY, CDR2 SMNVEV (reference sequence).

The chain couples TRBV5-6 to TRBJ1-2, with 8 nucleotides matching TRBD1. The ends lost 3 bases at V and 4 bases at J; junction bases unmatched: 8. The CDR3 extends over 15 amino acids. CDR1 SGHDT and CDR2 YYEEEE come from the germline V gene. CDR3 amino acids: CASSSLTGALYGYTF. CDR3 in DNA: TGTGCCAGCAGCTCTCTGACAGGGGCCCTCTATGGCTACACCTTC. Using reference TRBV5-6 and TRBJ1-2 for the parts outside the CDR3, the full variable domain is DAGVTQSPTHLIKTRGQQVTLRCSPKSGHDTVSWYQQALGQGPQFIFQYYEEEERQRGNFPDRFSGHQFPNYSSELNVNALLLGDSALYLCASSSLTGALYGYTFGSGTRLTVV.

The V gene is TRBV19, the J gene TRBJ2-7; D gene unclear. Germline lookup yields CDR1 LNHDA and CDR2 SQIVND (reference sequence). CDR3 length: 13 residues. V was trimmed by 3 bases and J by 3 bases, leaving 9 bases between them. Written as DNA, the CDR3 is TGTGCCAGTAGTATCCGGCCAGTCTACGAGCAGTACTTC. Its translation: CASSIRPVYEQYF.

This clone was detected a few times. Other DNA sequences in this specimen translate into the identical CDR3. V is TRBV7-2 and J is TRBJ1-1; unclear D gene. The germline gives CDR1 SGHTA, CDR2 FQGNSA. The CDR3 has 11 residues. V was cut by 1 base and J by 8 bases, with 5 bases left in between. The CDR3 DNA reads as TGTGCCAGCAGCTTAGGAGACGAAGCTTTCTTT. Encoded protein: CASSLGDEAFF.

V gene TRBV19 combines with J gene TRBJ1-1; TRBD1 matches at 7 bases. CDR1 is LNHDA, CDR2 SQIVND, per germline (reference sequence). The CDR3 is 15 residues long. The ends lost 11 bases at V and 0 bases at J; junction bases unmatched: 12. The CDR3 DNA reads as TGTGCCTCTAACGCCCGGGACAGCTTGAACACTGAAGCTTTCTTT. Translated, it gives CASNARDSLNTEAFF. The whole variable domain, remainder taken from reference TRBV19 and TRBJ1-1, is DGGITQSPKYLFRKEGQNVTLSCEQNLNHDAMYWYRQDPGQGLRLIYYSQIVNDFQKGDIAEGYSVSREKKESFPLTVTSAQKNPTAFYLCASNARDSLNTEAFFGQGTRLTVV.

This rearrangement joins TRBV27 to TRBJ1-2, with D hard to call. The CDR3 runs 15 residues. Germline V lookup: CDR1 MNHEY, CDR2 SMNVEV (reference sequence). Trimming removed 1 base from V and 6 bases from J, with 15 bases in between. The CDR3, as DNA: TGTGCCAGCAGTTTATTTAAGGGCAGCGGCGATGGCTACACCTTC. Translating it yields CASSLFKGSGDGYTF.

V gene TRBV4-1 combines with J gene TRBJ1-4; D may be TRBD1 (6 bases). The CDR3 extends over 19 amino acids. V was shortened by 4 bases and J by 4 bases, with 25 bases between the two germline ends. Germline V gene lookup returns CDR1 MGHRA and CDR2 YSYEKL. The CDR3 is CASSRTAGGGGSGNEKLFF. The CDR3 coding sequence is TGCGCCAGCAGCCGGACAGCCGGAGGCGGTGGTTCGGGTAATGAAAAACTGTTTTTT.

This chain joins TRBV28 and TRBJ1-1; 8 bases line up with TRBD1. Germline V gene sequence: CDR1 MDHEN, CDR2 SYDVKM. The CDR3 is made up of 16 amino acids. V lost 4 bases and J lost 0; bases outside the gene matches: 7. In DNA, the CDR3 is TGTGCCAGCAGTTGGACAGGGATGTCGCTGAACACTGAAGCTTTCTTT. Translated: CASSWTGMSLNTEAFF.

CDR3 in amino acids: CASSLNGQGPPYF. The CDR3, as DNA: TGTGCCAGCAGCCTAAACGGACAGGGGCCGCCCTATTTT. This rearrangement joins TRBV13 to TRBJ2-3, with 9 bases matching TRBD1. Per the germline V gene, CDR1 is PRHDT and CDR2 is FYEKMQ (reference sequence). The J segment lost 15 bases and the V segment lost 5 bases, leaving 12 bases of the junction unmatched. The CDR3 covers 13 residues.

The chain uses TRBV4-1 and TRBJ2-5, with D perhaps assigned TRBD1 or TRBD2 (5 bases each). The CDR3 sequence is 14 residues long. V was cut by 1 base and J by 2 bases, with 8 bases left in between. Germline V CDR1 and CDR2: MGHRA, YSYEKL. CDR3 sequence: CASSQGWGQETQYF. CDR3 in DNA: TGCGCCAGCAGCCAAGGATGGGGGCAAGAGACCCAGTACTTC.

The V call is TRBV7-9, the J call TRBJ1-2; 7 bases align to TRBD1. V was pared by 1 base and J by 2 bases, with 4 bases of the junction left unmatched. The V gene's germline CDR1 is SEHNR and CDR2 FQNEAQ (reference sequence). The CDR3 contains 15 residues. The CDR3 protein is CASSLVQGENYGYTF. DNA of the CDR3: TGTGCCAGCAGCTTAGTGCAGGGGGAAAACTATGGCTACACCTTC.

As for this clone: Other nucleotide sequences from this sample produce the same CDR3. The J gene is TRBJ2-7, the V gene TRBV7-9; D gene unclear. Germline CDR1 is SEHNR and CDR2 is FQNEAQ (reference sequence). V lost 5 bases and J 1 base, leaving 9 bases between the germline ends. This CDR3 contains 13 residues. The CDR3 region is CASSPGRSYEQYF. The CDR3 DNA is TGTGCCAGCAGCCCCGGCAGGTCCTACGAGCAGTACTTC.

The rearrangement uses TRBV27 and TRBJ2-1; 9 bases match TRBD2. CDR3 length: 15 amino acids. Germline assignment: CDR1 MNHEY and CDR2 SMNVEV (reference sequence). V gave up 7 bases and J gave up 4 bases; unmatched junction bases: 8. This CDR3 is CASTTGLADYNEQFF. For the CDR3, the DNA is TGTGCCAGCACTACGGGACTAGCAGATTACAATGAGCAGTTCTTC.

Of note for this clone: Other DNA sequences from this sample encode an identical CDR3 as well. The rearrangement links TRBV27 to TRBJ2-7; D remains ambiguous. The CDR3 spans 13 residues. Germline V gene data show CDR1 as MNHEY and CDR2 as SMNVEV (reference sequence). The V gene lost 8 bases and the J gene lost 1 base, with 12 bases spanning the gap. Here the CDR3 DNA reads TGTGCCAGCTCTCTAACAGAGTCCTACGAGCAGTACTTC. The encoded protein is CASSLTESYEQYF.

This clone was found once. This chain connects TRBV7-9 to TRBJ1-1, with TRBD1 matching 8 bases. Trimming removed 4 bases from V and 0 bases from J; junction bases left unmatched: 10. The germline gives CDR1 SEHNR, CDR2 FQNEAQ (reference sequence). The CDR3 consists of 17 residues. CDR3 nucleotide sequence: TGTGCCAGCAGCTCCAGCCACAGGGGGGCTATGAACACTGAAGCTTTCTTT. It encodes CASSSSHRGAMNTEAFF.